The present T cell receptor beta chain was sequenced within a study of spatial heterogeneity in lung cancer. V was pared by 6 bases and J by 6 bases, with 7 bases of the junction left unmatched. In germline, CDR1 is MNHEY, CDR2 SMNVEV (reference sequence). The CDR3 loop spans 14 amino acids. Time point indicated: sample taken at primary tumor resection. The donor group consisted of approximately 77 patients who had untreated, early-stage non-small cell lung cancer. No cell sorting; template was whole RNA from tumor, lung tissue or PBMC. This clonotype was detected many times. Individual TCR cDNA molecules each bore their own unique molecular identifier. TCRdb re-analysed the 5' RACE reads in MiXCR, keeping a single row per CDR3 protein. The repertoire has approximately 66,000 distinct CDR3 sequences, under 7.5% of them found once; the top ten carry roughly 14%.

V usage is TRBV27 and J usage is TRBJ2-3; TRBD2 aligns across 9 bases. This clonotype was sampled from a female donor with early-stage non-small cell lung cancer. The source material was PBMCs, sampled at surgery. The CDR3 protein is CASRIWSGGDTQYF. The CDR3 DNA reads TGTGCCAGCAGAATCTGGAGCGGGGGGGATACGCAGTATTTT.